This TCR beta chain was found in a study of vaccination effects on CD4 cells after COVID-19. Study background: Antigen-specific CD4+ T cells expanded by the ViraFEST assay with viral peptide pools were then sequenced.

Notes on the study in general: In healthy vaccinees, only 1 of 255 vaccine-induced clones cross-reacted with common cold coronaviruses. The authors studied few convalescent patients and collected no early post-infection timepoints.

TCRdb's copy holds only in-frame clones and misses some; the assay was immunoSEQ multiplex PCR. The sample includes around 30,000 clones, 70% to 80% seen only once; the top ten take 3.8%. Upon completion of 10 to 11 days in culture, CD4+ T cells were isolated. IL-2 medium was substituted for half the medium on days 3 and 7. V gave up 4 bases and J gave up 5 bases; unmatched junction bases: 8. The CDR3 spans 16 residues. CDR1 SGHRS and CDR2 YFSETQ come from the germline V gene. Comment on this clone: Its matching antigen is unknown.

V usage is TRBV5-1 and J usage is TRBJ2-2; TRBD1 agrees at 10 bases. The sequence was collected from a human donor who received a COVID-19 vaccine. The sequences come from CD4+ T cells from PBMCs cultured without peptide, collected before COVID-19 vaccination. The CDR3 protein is CASSGGQGIGTGELFF. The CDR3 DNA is TGCGCCAGCAGCGGGGGACAGGGGATTGGTACCGGGGAGCTGTTTTTT.